The source of this T cell receptor beta chain is a study of OX40 agonist ivuxolimab in advanced cancers. Overall study findings and caveats: Partial responders at 0.1-3.0 mg/kg had among the lowest clonal expansion. More expanded clones were seen, on average, in CD8+ T cells than in CD4+. Researchers did not establish what antigens the expanded peripheral T cells target.

The CDR3 covers 11 residues. Germline V gene lookup returns CDR1 SGHVS and CDR2 FQNEAQ. V lost 3 bases and J lost 5, with 2 bases in between. The method was immunoSEQ multiplex PCR; TCRdb's version includes in-frame clones alone and lacks a portion of them. This sample has tens of thousands of clones, with around 90% found just once. Of note for this clone: Antigen unknown.

The TCR sequence derives from an adult with an advanced solid tumor such as melanoma, head and neck, liver or kidney cancer. The rearrangement joins TRBV7-8 to TRBJ2-1; D is undetermined. Sequences were derived from CD4+ or CD8+ T cells sorted from blood, sampled in a trial of the OX40 agonist ivuxolimab. The CDR3 nucleotides are TGTGCCAGCAGCTTCAACAATGAGCAGTTCTTC. It encodes CASSFNNEQFF.